Listed below are T cell receptor beta chains from one sample, sequenced in a study of blood T cells in healthy people across ages. TCRdb reanalysed the 5' RACE reads using MiXCR and keeps one entry per CDR3 protein. The table shows 850,000 to 1,000,000 distinct CDR3 sequences, with roughly half occurring only once. The sample comprised blood. These receptors all stem from a woman aged 55-69 years in good health. Both conserved end residues are part of each CDR3. The D gene is left open where the match is weak. Clone size appears in some rows only: once, few, many, or a class for an expanded clone.

clone_size,v_call,j_call,cdr3_length,d_call,cdr3_nt,cdr3_aa
-,TRBV27,TRBJ2-7,14,-,TGTGCCAGCAGTTTAAGGGGTGGGCTTTACGAGCAGTACTTC,CASSLRGGLYEQYF
-,TRBV20-1,TRBJ1-5,16,-,TGCAGTGCTAGTTTCCCACAACTCTATAGCAATCAGCCCCAGCATTTT,CSASFPQLYSNQPQHF
-,TRBV11-2,TRBJ2-7,13,-,TGTGCCAGCAGCTTAGTTGGGTTTCACGAGCAGTACTTC,CASSLVGFHEQYF
-,TRBV6-1,TRBJ1-5,15,-,TGTGCCTGCGGAGCGGGGGACATGGGCAATCAGCCCCAGCATTTT,CACGAGDMGNQPQHF
few,TRBV7-8,TRBJ2-3,15,-,TGTGCCAGCAGCTTAAACCCCGGAAACACAGATACGCAGTATTTT,CASSLNPGNTDTQYF
few,TRBV20-1,TRBJ2-1,11,TRBD1,TGCAGTGCTAGATACCGGACAGGGCCGTTCTTC,CSARYRTGPFF
-,TRBV12-3/TRBV12-4,TRBJ1-5,15,-,TGTGCCAGCAGTCCGGCAGGGTCCCGGGGTCAGCCCCAGCATTTT,CASSPAGSRGQPQHF
-,TRBV7-2,TRBJ2-3,13,-,TGTGCCAGCAGTAAAGCGGGCACAGATACGCAGTATTTT,CASSKAGTDTQYF
-,TRBV20-1,TRBJ2-1,14,TRBD2,TGCAGTAGACTAGCGGGAGTTACCTACAATGAGCAGTTCTTC,CSRLAGVTYNEQFF
few,TRBV12-3/TRBV12-4,TRBJ1-2,13,TRBD1,TGTGCCAGCAGTTGGACAGGGGTGACTGGCTACACCTTC,CASSWTGVTGYTF
-,TRBV20-1,TRBJ2-7,15,-,TGCAGTGCTCTCTCGCGCCAGGGACGTACCTACGAGCAGTACTTC,CSALSRQGRTYEQYF
-,TRBV12-3/TRBV12-4,TRBJ2-1,15,TRBD2,TGTGCCAGCACCCTTAGCGGGAGTGCCTACAATGAGCAGTTCTTC,CASTLSGSAYNEQFF
-,TRBV9,TRBJ2-2,17,TRBD2,TGTGCCAGCAGCCTAAGGACTAGCGGCCTAGTTTCCGGGGAGCTGTTTTTT,CASSLRTSGLVSGELFF
-,TRBV7-3,TRBJ1-2,15,-,TGTGCCAGCAGCCAACAGGGTACCCCATCCTATGGCTACACCTTC,CASSQQGTPSYGYTF
few,TRBV4-2,TRBJ2-7,15,TRBD1,TGTGCCAGCAGCCAAATGACAGGGGGCTTGGGAGAGCAGTACTTC,CASSQMTGGLGEQYF
-,TRBV6-2/TRBV6-3,TRBJ2-3,15,-,TGTGCCAGCAGGATCGACTTACGGCGTACAGATACGCAGTATTTT,CASRIDLRRTDTQYF
-,TRBV20-1,TRBJ2-3,16,-,TGCAGTGCTAGAGAAGGTTTTCCAGCGGGCCGGGATACGCAGTATTTT,CSAREGFPAGRDTQYF
once,TRBV20-1,TRBJ1-4,16,TRBD1,TGCAGTGCGACTTATGGACAGGTCTTGTTTAATGAAAAACTGTTTTTT,CSATYGQVLFNEKLFF
once,TRBV11-3,TRBJ2-1,16,TRBD1,TGTGCCAGCAGCTTAGAGGGGACAGGGCGAGGCCATGAGCAGTTCTTC,CASSLEGTGRGHEQFF
-,TRBV28,TRBJ1-5,11,-,TGTGCCAGCAGTTTGGGCCTGCCCCAGCATTTT,CASSLGLPQHF
-,TRBV11-2,TRBJ2-3,14,-,TGTGCCAGCAGCTTCTGGGACAGCACAGATACGCAGTATTTT,CASSFWDSTDTQYF
-,TRBV5-5,TRBJ2-3,17,TRBD2,TGTGCCAGCAGCTTGGGTGTGACTAGCGGGATTACAGATACGCAGTATTTT,CASSLGVTSGITDTQYF
-,TRBV7-3,TRBJ2-1,13,-,TGTGCCAGCAACCCAGGCCCGAAATATGAGCAGTTCTTC,CASNPGPKYEQFF
few,TRBV24-1,TRBJ2-3,13,-,TGTGCCACCAGTGATTTACCCCAGGAGACGCAGTATTTT,CATSDLPQETQYF
-,TRBV14,TRBJ2-5,14,-,TGTGCCAGCAGCCAACATCAAGGAATTGAGACCCAGTACTTC,CASSQHQGIETQYF
-,TRBV9,TRBJ2-7,13,-,TGTGCCAGCAGCCCCCAAGCCGTCAACGAGCAGTACTTC,CASSPQAVNEQYF
few,TRBV5-1,TRBJ1-2,16,-,TGCGCCAGCAGCTCACCCGGGGAAAGAGAAGGCTATGGCTACACCTTC,CASSSPGEREGYGYTF
-,TRBV10-3,TRBJ2-5,13,-,TGTGCCATCAGGGACCCAGTGGGAGAGACCCAGTACTTC,CAIRDPVGETQYF
-,TRBV27,TRBJ2-2,18,TRBD2,TGTGCCAGCAGACCGGGACTAGCGGGAGGGCGAGTCACCGGGGAGCTGTTTTTT,CASRPGLAGGRVTGELFF
-,TRBV6-2/TRBV6-3,TRBJ2-4,16,TRBD2,TGTGCCAGCAGTTACTCGAGGGCGGGAGCTAAGAACATTCAGTACTTC,CASSYSRAGAKNIQYF
-,TRBV24-1,TRBJ2-3,13,-,TGTGCCACCAGTGTCGGAGTCACAGATACGCAGTATTTT,CATSVGVTDTQYF
-,TRBV20-1,TRBJ2-5,13,TRBD1,TGCAGTAGGCCGGGACAGGGAAACAATGAGCTGTACTTC,CSRPGQGNNELYF
-,TRBV4-1,TRBJ2-6,17,-,TGCGCCAGCAGCCAAGGGTCCCAATCCTCTGGGGCCAACGTCCTGACTTTC,CASSQGSQSSGANVLTF
-,TRBV5-1,TRBJ1-2,13,-,TGCGCCAGCAGCGTGCTGGTTTCACGGGGCTACACCTTC,CASSVLVSRGYTF
-,TRBV12-3/TRBV12-4,TRBJ1-2,14,-,TGTGCCAGCAGTTCCCCAGACCGGTTTGGAGGCTACACCTTC,CASSSPDRFGGYTF
-,TRBV27,TRBJ2-3,12,-,TGTGCCAGCAGTTCCGACCCCGGCACGCAGTATTTT,CASSSDPGTQYF
once,TRBV7-8,TRBJ2-3,15,-,TGTGCCAGCAGCACAGGGGCTAGCGGCACAGATACGCAGTATTTT,CASSTGASGTDTQYF
-,TRBV2,TRBJ2-3,16,TRBD2,TGTGCCAGCAGTCTCTCTCGACTAGCGCACATGGATACGCAGTATTTT,CASSLSRLAHMDTQYF
few,TRBV18,TRBJ1-2,13,-,TGTGCCAGCTCACCATTTTCGGACAGACGCTACACCTTC,CASSPFSDRRYTF
-,TRBV7-9,TRBJ2-5,16,TRBD1,TGTGCCAGCAGCGGGACAGGGCCCCGAGCGCAAGAGACCCAGTACTTC,CASSGTGPRAQETQYF
-,TRBV20-1,TRBJ2-7,16,-,TGCAGTGCTAGGGGCCCTAGCGTTGGGAGCTCCTACGAGCAGTACTTC,CSARGPSVGSSYEQYF
-,TRBV28,TRBJ2-7,12,-,TGTGCCGCCTGGGACAACTACTACGAGCAGTACTTC,CAAWDNYYEQYF
-,TRBV29-1,TRBJ2-5,14,TRBD2,TGCAGCGTGGGGGGAGGGGACGTTGGAGAGACCCAGTACTTC,CSVGGGDVGETQYF
-,TRBV4-3,TRBJ2-3,16,TRBD2,TGCGCCAGCAGCCAGGGAAGCGGGGGAAGCACAGATACGCAGTATTTT,CASSQGSGGSTDTQYF
many,TRBV5-6,TRBJ1-6,16,-,TGTGCCAGCAGCCCACGAGGGGGCTCCTATAATTCACCCCTCCACTTT,CASSPRGGSYNSPLHF